The 9 T cell receptor beta chains in this list originate from one sample, sequenced in a study of Tregs in tolerant kidney transplant recipients. TCRdb's table, derived via immunoSEQ multiplex PCR, lists solely in-frame clones and lacks some. Altogether 120,000 or so clones are present, around 91% being singletons, with the ten largest covering more than 0.5%. The sample comprised CD4+ T cells from blood. The receptors here all came from a human donor in good health.

This sequence joins TRBV25-1 and TRBJ2-3; 7 bases are shared with TRBD2. CDR3 length: 18 residues. The V and J ends lost 3 bases and 2 bases, in that order; junction bases with no gene match: 14. Germline assignment: CDR1 MGHDK and CDR2 SYGVNS. The CDR3 bases are TGTGCCAGCAGTGACCCCGCCGGACTAGTAATGCTCACAGATACGCAGTATTTT. Amino acids: CASSDPAGLVMLTDTQYF.

The rearrangement joins TRBV6-1 to TRBJ1-2, with TRBD1 identical over 8 bases. The germline V gene encodes CDR1 MNHNS and CDR2 SASEGT. V was clipped by 1 base and J by 4 bases; unmatched bases: 14. CDR3 length: 18 residues. The CDR3 is CASSEGKDWTGRIYGYTF. In DNA, the CDR3 is TGTGCCAGCAGTGAAGGAAAAGACTGGACAGGGAGGATCTATGGCTACACCTTC.

The rearrangement links TRBV7-9 to TRBJ2-5, with D possibly matching TRBD1 (5 bases). The ends were cut back, 5 bases at V and 5 bases at J, with 15 bases in the middle. The germline V gene encodes CDR1 SEHNR and CDR2 FQNEAQ (reference sequence). CDR3 size: 14 residues. The CDR3 spells CASSTQGGWETQYF. Written as DNA, the CDR3 is TGTGCCAGCAGCACCCAGGGTGGTTGGGAGACCCAGTACTTC.

V gene TRBV7-3 combines with J gene TRBJ2-5; D is possibly TRBD2 (5 bases). The V gene lost 5 bases and the J gene lost 5 bases, with 15 bases spanning the gap. This CDR3 has 14 amino acids. Germline CDR1 reads SGHTA; CDR2 reads FQGTGA. In DNA, the CDR3 is TGTGCCAGCAGCCTAAACCCTAGCACGGAGACCCAGTACTTC. This sequence encodes CASSLNPSTETQYF.

This chain links TRBV5-6 with TRBJ1-1; a possible D gene is TRBD1 (6 bases). The CDR3 runs to 16 residues. Germline V gene data show CDR1 as SGHDT and CDR2 as YYEEEE. Trimming left V 4 bases short and J 0 bases short, with 16 bases between. The CDR3 loop reads CASSLVRTGLNTEAFF. The CDR3, as DNA: TGTGCCAGCAGCCTAGTACGAACAGGGTTGAACACTGAAGCTTTCTTT.

The CDR3 is CASSPAPGGYTF. The CDR3 DNA reads as TGTGCCAGCAGCCCAGCTCCCGGTGGCTACACCTTC. The chain combines TRBV14 with TRBJ1-2; D is uncertain. V lost 4 bases to trimming and J lost 7 bases, with 10 bases between them. Per germline, CDR1 SGHDN and CDR2 FVKESK. There are 12 residues in the CDR3.

The rearrangement links TRBV6-6 to TRBJ2-5, with D perhaps given as TRBD1 or TRBD2 (5 bases each). Trimming took off 2 bases at V and 1 base at J, with 8 bases between the two ends. The CDR3 loop spans 14 amino acids. Germline V lookup: CDR1 MNHNY, CDR2 SVGAGI (reference sequence). The CDR3 is CASSYGGGQETQYF. DNA of the CDR3: TGTGCCAGCAGTTACGGTGGGGGCCAAGAGACCCAGTACTTC.

The chain joins TRBV2 to TRBJ2-7; D gene ambiguous. The V end was cut by 7 bases, the J end by 3 bases, with 10 bases between. The CDR3 runs 12 residues. The germline CDR1 and CDR2 sequences are SNHLY and FYNNEI. The CDR3 sequence: CASTPYRYEQYF. DNA of the CDR3: TGTGCCAGCACACCATACCGCTACGAGCAGTACTTC.

This sequence joins TRBV4-1 and TRBJ2-3; D uncertain. Deletions cut 6 bases from V and 2 bases from J, with 9 bases between. The CDR3 has 13 residues. The germline CDR1 and CDR2 sequences are MGHRA and YSYEKL. The CDR3 protein is CASSSGFTDTQYF. The CDR3 DNA reads as TGCGCCAGCAGTTCAGGTTTCACAGATACGCAGTATTTT.